This T cell receptor (beta chain) stems from a study of blood T cell repertoires in COVID-19. Study-wide background: Some COVID-19 samples were acute and others convalescent; all came from the United States, Italy and Spain. Sources were T cells, B-cell-depleted T cells, or PBMCs; the material itself was cDNA or gDNA.

TCRdb keeps only in-frame clones here, not all; method: immunoSEQ multiplex PCR. The data hold some 69,000 clones, with roughly 85% observed a single time. This CDR3 has 15 amino acids. J lost 3 bases, V lost 0 bases, and 1 base had no gene match. CDR1 and CDR2 (germline): MNHNY, SVGAGI (reference sequence). This sequence joins TRBV6-6 and TRBJ2-7, with 11 bases fitting TRBD1. Specimen: peripheral blood. This clonotype was obtained from a woman aged 55 to 70 with acute or convalescent COVID-19. CDR3 nucleotides: TGTGCCAGCAGTTACTCGGGGACAGGGGGCTACGAGCAGTACTTC. Residues: CASSYSGTGGYEQYF.